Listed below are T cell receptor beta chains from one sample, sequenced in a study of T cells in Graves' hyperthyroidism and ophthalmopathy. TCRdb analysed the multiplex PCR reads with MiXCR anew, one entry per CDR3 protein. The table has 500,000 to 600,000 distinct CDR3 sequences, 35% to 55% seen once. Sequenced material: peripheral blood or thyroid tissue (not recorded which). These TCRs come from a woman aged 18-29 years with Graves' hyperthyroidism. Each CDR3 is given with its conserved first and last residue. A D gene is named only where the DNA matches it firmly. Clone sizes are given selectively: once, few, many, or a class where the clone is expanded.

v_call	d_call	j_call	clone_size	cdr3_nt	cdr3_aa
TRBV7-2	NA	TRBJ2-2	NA	TGTGCCAGCAGCGTCTCGCGGGGGAACACCGGGGAGCTGTTTTTT	CASSVSRGNTGELFF
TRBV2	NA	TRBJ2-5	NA	TGTGCCAGCAGTGTTTCCAATCAGCCCCAGTACTTC	CASSVSNQPQYF
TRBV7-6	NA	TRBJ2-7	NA	TGTGCCAGCAGCAGCGTAGGACAGTCCCTCGAGCAGTACTTC	CASSSVGQSLEQYF
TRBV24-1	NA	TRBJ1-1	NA	TGTGCCACCACCGGACAGGAAGCTTTCTTT	CATTGQEAFF
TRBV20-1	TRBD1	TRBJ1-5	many	TGCAGTGCTAGAGCTAGAGACAGGGTTCATCAGCCCCAGCATTTT	CSARARDRVHQPQHF
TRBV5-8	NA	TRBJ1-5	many	TGTGCCAGCAGCTTGTTGACCTATAGCAATCAGCCCCAGCATTTT	CASSLLTYSNQPQHF
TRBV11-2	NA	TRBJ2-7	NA	TGTGCCAGCAGCTCACGGGATGCCTACGAGCAGTACTTC	CASSSRDAYEQYF
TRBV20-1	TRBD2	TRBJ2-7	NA	TGCAGTGCTTCTCAGCTAGCGGGAGGAGCCTACGAGCAGTACTTC	CSASQLAGGAYEQYF
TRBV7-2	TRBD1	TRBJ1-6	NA	TGTGCCAGCAGCTTAGCGTGGGACAGGGGGGATAATTCACCCCTCCACTTT	CASSLAWDRGDNSPLHF
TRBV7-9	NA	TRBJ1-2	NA	TGTGCCAGCAGCTTGGTCGGACTAGCTGGCTACACCTTC	CASSLVGLAGYTF
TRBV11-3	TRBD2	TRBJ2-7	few	TGTGCCAGCAGCTCCCGAGCGGGAACGTACAATGAGCAGTACTTC	CASSSRAGTYNEQYF
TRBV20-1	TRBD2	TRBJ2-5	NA	TGCAGTGCTAGAGGTGGGACTAGCGGGATCGAGACCCAGTACTTC	CSARGGTSGIETQYF
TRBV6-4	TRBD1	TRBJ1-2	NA	TGTGCCTGCAGTGCAGTGGACAGGCTTCGTGGCTACACCTTC	CACSAVDRLRGYTF
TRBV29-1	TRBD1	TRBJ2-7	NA	TGCAGCGTTCCCGGGACAGGGGATTCCTACGAGCAGTACTTC	CSVPGTGDSYEQYF
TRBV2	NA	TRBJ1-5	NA	TGTGCCAGCAGTGAAGGTGGGCAAGAGACCCAGCATTTT	CASSEGGQETQHF
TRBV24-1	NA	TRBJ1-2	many	TGTGCCACCAGTGACGAGGACAGAGGCTATGGCTACACCTTC	CATSDEDRGYGYTF
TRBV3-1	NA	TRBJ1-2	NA	TGTGCCAGCAGCCAAGATCTCAGGACAGAGTACTATGGCTACACCTTC	CASSQDLRTEYYGYTF
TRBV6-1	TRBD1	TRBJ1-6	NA	TGTGCCAGCAGGCCAGGACAGGGGCGCCTCCACTTT	CASRPGQGRLHF
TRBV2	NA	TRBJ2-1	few	TGTGCCAGCAGTGCCTATTACAATGAGCAGTTCTTC	CASSAYYNEQFF
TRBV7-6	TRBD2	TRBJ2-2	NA	TGTGCCAACAGGCGGACTAGCGGGACAACCGGGGAGCTGTTTTTT	CANRRTSGTTGELFF
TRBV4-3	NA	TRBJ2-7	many	TGCGCCAGCAGCCAAGAAGTGAGTAGCGGCTACGAGCAGTACTTC	CASSQEVSSGYEQYF
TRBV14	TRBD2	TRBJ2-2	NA	TGTGCCAGCAGCCACCTACCGGGACTAGCGGGGCACTCGAACACCGGGGAGCTGTTTTTT	CASSHLPGLAGHSNTGELFF
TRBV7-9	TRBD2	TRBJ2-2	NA	TGTGCCAGCAGCTTCCAGATCGATAGCGGGAGAATTTACACCGGGGAGCTGTTTTTT	CASSFQIDSGRIYTGELFF
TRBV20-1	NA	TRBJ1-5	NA	TGCAGTGCTAGGAATTCTGGGCTCCAGCATTTT	CSARNSGLQHF
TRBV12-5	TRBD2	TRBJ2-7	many	TGTGCTAGTGGAAGCGGGAGGGCTTACGAGCAGTACTTC	CASGSGRAYEQYF
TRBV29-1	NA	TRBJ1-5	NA	TGCAGCGTTGAAGTGGGGGGGGAGACCCAGCATTTT	CSVEVGGETQHF
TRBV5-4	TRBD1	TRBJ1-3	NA	TGTGCCAGCAGCTTGTTGGGACAGGGTAACACCATATATTTT	CASSLLGQGNTIYF
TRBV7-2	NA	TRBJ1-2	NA	TGTGCCAGCAGCTTAGTCGGGCGCGTAAACTATGGCTACACCTTC	CASSLVGRVNYGYTF
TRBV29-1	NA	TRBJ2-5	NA	TGCAGCGCTGAACCCGGTATGGGGGAGACCCAGTACTTC	CSAEPGMGETQYF
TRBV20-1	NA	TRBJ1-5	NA	TGCAGTGCTAGAGGGACAGTCGAGAATCAGCCCCAGCATTTT	CSARGTVENQPQHF
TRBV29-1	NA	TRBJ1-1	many	TGCAGCGTTGTTGGGGTTCCGAACACTGAAGCTTTCTTT	CSVVGVPNTEAFF
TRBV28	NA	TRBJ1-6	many	TGTGCCATCAAGTTACCCTATAATTCACCCCTCCACTTT	CAIKLPYNSPLHF
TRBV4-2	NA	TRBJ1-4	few	TGTGCCAGCAGCCAAGGACGGCTGGGCGAAAAACTGTTTTTT	CASSQGRLGEKLFF
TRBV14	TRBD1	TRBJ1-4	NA	TGTGCCAGCAGCCAAGGACAGGGGGGGAAACTGTTTTTT	CASSQGQGGKLFF
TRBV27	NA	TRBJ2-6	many	TGTGCCAGCAGTTCGACCGTCTCTGGAGCCAACGTCCTGACTTTC	CASSSTVSGANVLTF
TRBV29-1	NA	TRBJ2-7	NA	TGCAGCGTACTCGGGAAGTACGAGCAGTACTTC	CSVLGKYEQYF
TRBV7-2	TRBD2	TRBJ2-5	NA	TGTGCCAGCAGCTCGCTAAGCGGGACGGAGACCCAGTACTTC	CASSSLSGTETQYF
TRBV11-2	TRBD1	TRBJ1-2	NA	TGTGCCAGCAGCTTACTCGGACAGGGGTCGGGCTACACCTTC	CASSLLGQGSGYTF
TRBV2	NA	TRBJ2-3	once	TGTGCCAGCAGGGTAGTCGCAGATACGCAGTATTTT	CASRVVADTQYF
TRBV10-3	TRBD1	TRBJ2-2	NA	TGTGCCATCACCCCGGGACAGGACAACACCGGGGAGCTGTTTTTT	CAITPGQDNTGELFF
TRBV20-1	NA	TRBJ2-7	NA	TGCAGTGCTGGCCCCGGGCAGTACTTC	CSAGPGQYF
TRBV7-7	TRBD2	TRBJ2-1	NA	TGTGTCAGCAGCTTCTCCAGCGGGAGTGGTGATGAGCAGTTCTTC	CVSSFSSGSGDEQFF
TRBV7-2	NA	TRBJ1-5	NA	TGTGCCAGCAGCTTGGCGGGACAAGCCTACGAGCAGCCCCAGCATTTT	CASSLAGQAYEQPQHF
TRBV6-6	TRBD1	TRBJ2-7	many	TGTGCCAGCAGTTACTTACAGGGGTCTTTCTCCTACGAGCAGTACTTC	CASSYLQGSFSYEQYF
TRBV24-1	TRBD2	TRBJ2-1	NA	TGTGCCACCAGTGCTAGCGGGAGGGCCAACAATGAGCAGTTCTTC	CATSASGRANNEQFF
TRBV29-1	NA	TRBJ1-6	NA	TGCAGCTTAGGAGTCGGCGCGGAAAATAATTCACCCCTCCACTTT	CSLGVGAENNSPLHF